This is a list of T cell receptor beta chains from one sample in a study of cytomegalovirus exposure and HLA in healthy donors. Generated by immunoSEQ multiplex PCR, the TCRdb table keeps only in-frame clones and is missing some. The sample records approximately 120,000 clones, approximately 71% being singletons. What was sequenced was PBMCs. The receptors derive from a woman in her 70s in good health and CMV-seropositive. CDR3s include the opening cysteine and the closing phenylalanine or tryptophan. The order of the fields is V gene, clone size, D gene, J gene, CDR3 protein, CDR3 DNA. A D gene is named only where the DNA matches it firmly. Size values are once, few and many counts, or a class for expanded clones, and some rows have none.

v_call: TRBV30
clone_size: .
d_call: .
j_call: TRBJ2-7
cdr3_aa: CAWSPGLTYEQYF
cdr3_nt: TGTGCCTGGTCCCCGGGACTTACCTACGAGCAGTACTTC

v_call: TRBV5-6
clone_size: .
d_call: .
j_call: TRBJ1-6
cdr3_aa: CASSLVVGAPLHF
cdr3_nt: TGTGCCAGCAGCTTGGTGGTTGGGGCTCCCCTCCACTTT

v_call: TRBV15
clone_size: .
d_call: .
j_call: TRBJ1-1
cdr3_aa: CATSRDRGTEAFF
cdr3_nt: TGTGCCACCAGCAGAGATAGGGGCACTGAAGCTTTCTTT

v_call: TRBV4-3
clone_size: .
d_call: .
j_call: TRBJ1-5
cdr3_aa: CASSIQRHSNQPQHF
cdr3_nt: TGCGCCAGCAGCATCCAGAGACATAGCAATCAGCCCCAGCATTTT

v_call: TRBV7-8
clone_size: .
d_call: TRBD1
j_call: TRBJ2-3
cdr3_aa: CASRKGQGTDTQYF
cdr3_nt: TGTGCCAGCAGAAAGGGACAGGGCACAGATACGCAGTATTTT

v_call: TRBV25-1
clone_size: .
d_call: .
j_call: TRBJ2-7
cdr3_aa: CASSRQETYEQYF
cdr3_nt: TGTGCCAGCAGTAGACAGGAGACCTACGAGCAGTACTTC

v_call: TRBV7-2
clone_size: .
d_call: .
j_call: TRBJ1-2
cdr3_aa: CASSPLEGVYGYTF
cdr3_nt: TGTGCCAGCAGCCCACTAGAGGGTGTTTATGGCTACACCTTC

v_call: TRBV5-1
clone_size: .
d_call: .
j_call: TRBJ2-3
cdr3_aa: CAGSLGTGDTQYF
cdr3_nt: TGCGCCGGCAGCTTGGGCACAGGAGATACGCAGTATTTT

v_call: TRBV1
clone_size: few
d_call: .
j_call: TRBJ2-5
cdr3_aa: CTSSQHGNPTGVETQYF
cdr3_nt: TGCACCAGCAGCCAACATGGAAACCCGACAGGGGTCGAGACCCAGTACTTC

v_call: TRBV18
clone_size: .
d_call: TRBD1
j_call: TRBJ1-1
cdr3_aa: CASSPRTGDTEAFF
cdr3_nt: TGTGCCAGCTCCCCGAGGACAGGGGATACTGAAGCTTTCTTT

v_call: TRBV6-6
clone_size: .
d_call: .
j_call: TRBJ1-5
cdr3_aa: CASSYPLSGSEQPQHF
cdr3_nt: TGTGCCAGCAGTTACCCACTATCTGGGAGCGAGCAGCCCCAGCATTTT

v_call: TRBV6-1
clone_size: .
d_call: TRBD1
j_call: TRBJ1-4
cdr3_aa: CASSEDRTNEKLFF
cdr3_nt: TGTGCCAGCAGTGAGGACAGGACTAATGAAAAACTGTTTTTT

v_call: TRBV23-1
clone_size: .
d_call: TRBD1
j_call: TRBJ1-2
cdr3_aa: CASSQTGTGDYGYTF
cdr3_nt: TGCGCCAGCAGCCAAACCGGGACAGGGGATTATGGCTACACCTTC

v_call: TRBV7-2
clone_size: few
d_call: .
j_call: TRBJ1-6
cdr3_aa: CASSLDHGDNSPLHF
cdr3_nt: TGTGCCAGCAGCTTAGATCACGGAGATAATTCACCCCTCCACTTT

v_call: TRBV15
clone_size: .
d_call: .
j_call: TRBJ2-7
cdr3_aa: CATSRADEQYF
cdr3_nt: TGTGCCACCAGCAGGGCCGACGAGCAGTACTTC

v_call: TRBV19
clone_size: .
d_call: .
j_call: TRBJ1-2
cdr3_aa: CASSLQGRNGYTF
cdr3_nt: TGTGCCAGTAGTTTGCAGGGAAGAAATGGCTACACCTTC

v_call: TRBV30
clone_size: .
d_call: .
j_call: TRBJ2-1
cdr3_aa: CAWISGFSYNEQFF
cdr3_nt: TGTGCCTGGATCTCGGGGTTCTCCTACAATGAGCAGTTCTTC

v_call: TRBV7-9
clone_size: .
d_call: .
j_call: TRBJ2-5
cdr3_aa: CSSSLPQETQYF
cdr3_nt: TGTTCCAGCAGCTTACCACAAGAGACCCAGTACTTC

v_call: TRBV7-9
clone_size: .
d_call: .
j_call: TRBJ2-1
cdr3_aa: CASSLIRDNNEQFF
cdr3_nt: TGTGCCAGCAGCTTAATCCGCGATAACAATGAGCAGTTCTTC

v_call: TRBV5-1
clone_size: .
d_call: .
j_call: TRBJ2-5
cdr3_aa: CASSLSGHQETQYF
cdr3_nt: TGCGCCAGCAGCTTGAGCGGGCACCAAGAGACCCAGTACTTC

v_call: TRBV7-9
clone_size: .
d_call: TRBD1
j_call: TRBJ1-2
cdr3_aa: CASSLQPPGGTGVGYTF
cdr3_nt: TGTGCCAGCAGCTTACAGCCGCCGGGGGGGACAGGGGTTGGCTACACCTTC

v_call: TRBV5-4
clone_size: .
d_call: .
j_call: TRBJ2-3
cdr3_aa: CASSWSPSEDTQYF
cdr3_nt: TGTGCCAGCAGCTGGTCCCCTAGCGAAGATACGCAGTATTTT

v_call: TRBV21-1
clone_size: .
d_call: .
j_call: TRBJ1-6
cdr3_aa: CASTQQGSSYNSPLHF
cdr3_nt: TGTGCCAGCACGCAGCAGGGTAGCTCCTATAATTCACCCCTCCACTTT

v_call: TRBV14
clone_size: .
d_call: TRBD2
j_call: TRBJ2-3
cdr3_aa: CASSQGLAGSTQYF
cdr3_nt: TGTGCCAGCAGCCAAGGCCTAGCGGGGTCAACGCAGTATTTT

v_call: TRBV11-2
clone_size: once
d_call: .
j_call: TRBJ1-1
cdr3_aa: CASSLGPQGLDTEAFF
cdr3_nt: TGTGCCAGCAGCTTAGGTCCTCAGGGATTGGACACTGAAGCTTTCTTT

v_call: TRBV18
clone_size: .
d_call: .
j_call: TRBJ2-5
cdr3_aa: CASSPGGIGTQYF
cdr3_nt: TGTGCCAGCTCACCGGGGGGAATCGGGACCCAGTACTTC

v_call: TRBV30
clone_size: .
d_call: .
j_call: TRBJ1-6
cdr3_aa: CAWSVQENSPLHF
cdr3_nt: TGTGCCTGGAGTGTACAGGAAAATTCACCCCTCCACTTT

v_call: TRBV6-5
clone_size: few
d_call: .
j_call: TRBJ1-2
cdr3_aa: CASTTENYGYTF
cdr3_nt: TGTGCCAGCACGACAGAAAACTATGGCTACACCTTC

v_call: TRBV23-1
clone_size: .
d_call: .
j_call: TRBJ2-5
cdr3_aa: CASSQSGQRETQYF
cdr3_nt: TGCGCCAGCAGTCAATCGGGGCAGAGGGAGACCCAGTACTTC

v_call: TRBV7-2
clone_size: .
d_call: .
j_call: TRBJ1-1
cdr3_aa: CASSPGPRGAGTEAFF
cdr3_nt: TGTGCCAGCAGCCCCGGCCCCCGGGGGGCGGGTACTGAAGCTTTCTTT

v_call: TRBV30
clone_size: .
d_call: .
j_call: TRBJ1-1
cdr3_aa: CAWSVNPEGGRAFF
cdr3_nt: TGTGCCTGGAGTGTCAATCCGGAAGGGGGTCGGGCTTTCTTT